This T cell receptor (beta chain) was identified during a study of T cells expressing NK-cell markers (dated by TCRdb to 2020 to 2021). Background on the whole study: Eight donors provided sorted CD3+CD56+NKG2C+, CD3+CD56+NKG2C- and CD3+CD56-NKG2C+ T-cell subsets, whose TCR beta-chain repertoires were profiled. Illumina HiSeq 2000/2500, MiSeq or NextSeq was used to sequence libraries as 2 x 150 bp reads. Seven of the eight sequenced donors were HCMV-seropositive and one was HCMV-seronegative. Randomly selected healthy volunteers, three men and five women, were used as the eight sequenced donors. Study-level results and caveats: In over 5 donors, the dominant CD3+CD56+NKG2C+ clonotypes were among the top 10 CD8+ clonotypes and accounted for roughly 1.0-7.0% of CD8+ T cells. Whether the expanded NKG2C-expressing T cell clones were specific for HCMV antigens remained unclear. Those dominant clonotypes were again the most abundant among CD3+CD56-NKG2C+ cells in a handful of donors, at about 25-60.1%.

HCMV serostatus was determined by detecting HCMV-specific IgG in serum with a commercial ELISA kit. Peripheral blood mononuclear cells were isolated from blood by Ficoll density gradient centrifugation. Reads for this sample came from an Illumina HiSeq 2000. TCR beta cDNA libraries were prepared using 5'RACE template switching, which introduced a universal primer site and unique molecular identifiers. Priming for cDNA synthesis came from the TCR beta constant segment, and two successive PCR amplification steps followed. The original methods were these. Reads were demultiplexed and grouped by UMI with MIGEC, and clonotypes were assembled and quantified with MiTCR. Only TCR cDNA sequences supported by at least two reads were kept to exclude erroneous sequences. The tcR package was used for downstream repertoire analysis, and clonotypes were matched between fractions using CDR3 nucleotide sequence together with V segment. VDJmatch was used to annotate antigen specificity against VDJdb, with one amino acid substitution in CDR3 permitted. After TCRdb reprocessed the reads, each CDR3 protein sequence was kept as one row, without DNA. TCRdb, not the original authors, processed these V and J calls. The sample's records list 150,000 to 180,000 distinct CDR3 sequences. The ten largest account for around 37% of the sample.

For CDR1 and CDR2, the germline V gene (reference sequence) lists LNHDA and SQIVND. The CDR3 contains 13 residues, cysteine and phenylalanine counted. No coding sequence is recorded. About this clonotype itself: Its antigen remains unidentified.

The TCR comes from a woman in her 50s in good health. Donor details come from another sample of the same person, matched by shared clones. Sequenced input: blood T cells: a sorted CD56 or NKG2C T cell subset, CD4+ or CD8+ T cells, or bulk PBMC T cells (not recorded which). The chain is assembled from TRBV19 and TRBJ2-1. The CDR3 here reads CASSIGSVNEQFF.